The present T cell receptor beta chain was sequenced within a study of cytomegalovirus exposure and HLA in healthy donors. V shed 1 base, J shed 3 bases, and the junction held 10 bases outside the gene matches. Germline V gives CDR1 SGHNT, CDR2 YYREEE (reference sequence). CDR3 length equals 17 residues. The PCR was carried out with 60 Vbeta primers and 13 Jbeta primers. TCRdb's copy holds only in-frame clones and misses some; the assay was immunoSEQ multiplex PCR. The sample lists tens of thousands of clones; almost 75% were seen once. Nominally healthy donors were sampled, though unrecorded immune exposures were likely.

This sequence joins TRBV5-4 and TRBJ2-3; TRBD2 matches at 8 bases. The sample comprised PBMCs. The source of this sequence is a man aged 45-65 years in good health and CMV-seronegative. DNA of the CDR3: TGTGCCAGCAGCTTGACTGCCGGGGGGGTAGGAACAGATACGCAGTATTTT. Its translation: CASSLTAGGVGTDTQYF.